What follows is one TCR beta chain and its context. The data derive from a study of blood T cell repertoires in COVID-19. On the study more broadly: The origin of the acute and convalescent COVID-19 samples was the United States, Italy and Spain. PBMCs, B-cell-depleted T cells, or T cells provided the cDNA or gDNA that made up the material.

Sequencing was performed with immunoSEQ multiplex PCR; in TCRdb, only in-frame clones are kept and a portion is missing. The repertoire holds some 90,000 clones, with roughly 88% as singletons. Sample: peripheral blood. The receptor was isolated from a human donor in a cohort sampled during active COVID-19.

CDR3 amino acids: CASSFSGAQETQYF. CDR3 in DNA: TGTGCCAGCAGCTTTAGCGGAGCCCAAGAGACCCAGTACTTC. This chain links TRBV7-9 with TRBJ2-5, with D possibly TRBD2 on 6 matching bases. The germline V gene has CDR1 SEHNR and CDR2 FQNEAQ (reference sequence). CDR3 length: 14 amino acids. The ends were cut back, 3 bases at V and 1 base at J, with 9 bases in the middle. Looking up the rest from reference TRBV7-9 and TRBJ2-5 gives the full variable domain: DTGVSQNPRHKITKRGQNVTFRCDPISEHNRLYWYRQTLGQGPEFLTYFQNEAQLEKSRLLSDRFSAERPKGSFSTLEIQRTEQGDSAMYLCASSFSGAQETQYFGPGTRLLVL.